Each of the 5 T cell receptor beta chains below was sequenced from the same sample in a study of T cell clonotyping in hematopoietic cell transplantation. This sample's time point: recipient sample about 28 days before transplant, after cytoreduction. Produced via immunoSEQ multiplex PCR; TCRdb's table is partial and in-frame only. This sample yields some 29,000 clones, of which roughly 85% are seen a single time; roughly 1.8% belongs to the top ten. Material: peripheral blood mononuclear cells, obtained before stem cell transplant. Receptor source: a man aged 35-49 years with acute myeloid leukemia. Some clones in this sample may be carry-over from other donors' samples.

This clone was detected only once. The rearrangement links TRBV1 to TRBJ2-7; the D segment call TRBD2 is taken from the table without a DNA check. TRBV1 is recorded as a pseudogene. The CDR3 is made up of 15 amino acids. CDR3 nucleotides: TGCACCAGCAGCCACTTCCGGGGGGGATCCTACGAGCAGTACTTC. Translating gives CTSSHFRGGSYEQYF.

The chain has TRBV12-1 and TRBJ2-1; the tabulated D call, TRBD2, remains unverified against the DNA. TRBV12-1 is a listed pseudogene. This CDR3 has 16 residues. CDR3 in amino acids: CASSFYRERESGEQFF. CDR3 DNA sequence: TGTGCCAGCAGCTTTTATCGGGAGCGGGAGAGTGGAGAGCAGTTCTTC.

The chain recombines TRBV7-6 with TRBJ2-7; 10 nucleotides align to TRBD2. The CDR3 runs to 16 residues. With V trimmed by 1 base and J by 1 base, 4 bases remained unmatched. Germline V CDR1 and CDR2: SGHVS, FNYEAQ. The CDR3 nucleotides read TGTGCCAGCAGCTTAGGGTCTAGCGGGGGTTCCTACGAGCAGTACTTC. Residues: CASSLGSSGGSYEQYF.

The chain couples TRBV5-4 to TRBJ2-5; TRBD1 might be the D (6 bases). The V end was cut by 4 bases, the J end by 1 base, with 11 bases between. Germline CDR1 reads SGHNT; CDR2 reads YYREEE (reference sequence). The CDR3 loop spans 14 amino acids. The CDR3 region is CASSVGTTQETQYF. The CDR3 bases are TGTGCCAGCAGCGTAGGGACAACCCAAGAGACCCAGTACTTC.

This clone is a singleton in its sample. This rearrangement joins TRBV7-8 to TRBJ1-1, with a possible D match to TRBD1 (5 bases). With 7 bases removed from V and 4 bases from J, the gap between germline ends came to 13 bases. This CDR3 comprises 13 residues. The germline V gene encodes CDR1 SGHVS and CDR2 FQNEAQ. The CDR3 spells CASTRGYATEAFF. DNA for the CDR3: TGTGCCAGCACCCGGGGGTACGCCACTGAAGCTTTCTTT.